The sample holds many counts of the clone carrying this T cell receptor (beta chain). What it recognizes is unknown. These data come from a study of Graves' ophthalmopathy and Graves' hyperthyroidism. Clinical symptoms and serum thyroxine were used for diagnosis; TRAb, thyroid ultrasound and orbital computed tomography were also relied on. This CDR3 is 13 amino acids long. Germline V gene lookup returns CDR1 MNHEY and CDR2 SVGEGT. V was pared by 3 bases and J by 8 bases, with 13 bases between. Study conclusions and caveats: Prediction of ophthalmopathy progression reached 70.59% sensitivity and approximately 74% specificity.

Amplification from RNA transcripts yielded the TCR beta CDR3 regions. First-round RT-PCR used HTBI primers; second-round multiplex PCR followed. TCRdb ran MiXCR on the multiplex PCR reads and lists one entry per CDR3 protein. This repertoire shows hundreds of thousands of distinct CDR3 sequences, about 24% found once; its top ten account for approximately 7%. The chain joins TRBV6-2 or TRBV6-3 to TRBJ1-1; D is unresolved. The receptor's source is a woman in her late teens or twenties with stable Graves' hyperthyroidism. Some clones in this sample may be carry-over from other donors' samples. The specimen was peripheral blood. The CDR3 DNA is TGTGCCAGCAGTTATATGGGCGGGAGGGAAGCTTTCTTT. It encodes CASSYMGGREAFF.